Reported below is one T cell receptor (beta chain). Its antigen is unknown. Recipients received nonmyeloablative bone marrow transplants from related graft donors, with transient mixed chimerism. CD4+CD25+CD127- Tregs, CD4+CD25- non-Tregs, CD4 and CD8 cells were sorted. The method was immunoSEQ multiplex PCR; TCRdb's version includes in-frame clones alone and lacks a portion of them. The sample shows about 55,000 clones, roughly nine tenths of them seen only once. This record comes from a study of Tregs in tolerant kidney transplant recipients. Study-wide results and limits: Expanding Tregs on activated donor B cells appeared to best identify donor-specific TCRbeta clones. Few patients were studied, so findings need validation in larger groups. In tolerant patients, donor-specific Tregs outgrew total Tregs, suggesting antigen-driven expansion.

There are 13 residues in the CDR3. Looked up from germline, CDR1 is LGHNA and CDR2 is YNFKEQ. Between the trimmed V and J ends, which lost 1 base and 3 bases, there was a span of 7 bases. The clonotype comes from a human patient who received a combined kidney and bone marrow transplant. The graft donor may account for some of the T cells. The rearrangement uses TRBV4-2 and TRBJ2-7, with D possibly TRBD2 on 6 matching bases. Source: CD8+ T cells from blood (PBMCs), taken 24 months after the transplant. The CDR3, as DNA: TGTGCCAGCAGCCAAGCGGGGGTCTACGAGCAGTACTTC. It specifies CASSQAGVYEQYF.